Listed below are T cell receptor beta chains from one sample, sequenced in a study of T cells in Graves' hyperthyroidism and ophthalmopathy. TCRdb re-called the multiplex PCR reads with MiXCR, one entry per CDR3 protein. Seen here are under 350,000 distinct CDR3 sequences, approximately 15% observed once, and the top ten hold approximately 57%. What was sequenced was blood. The receptors were sampled from a woman in her sixties or seventies with Graves' ophthalmopathy. The CDR3 runs from the conserved cysteine through the conserved F or W. A D gene is named only where the DNA matches it firmly. Clone size appears in some rows only: once, few, many, or a class for an expanded clone.

D gene,V gene,clone size,J gene,CDR3 protein,CDR3 DNA
TRBD1,TRBV14,few,TRBJ2-6,CASSQARTGGSGANVLTF,TGTGCCAGCAGCCAAGCCCGGACAGGGGGCTCTGGGGCCAACGTCCTGACTTTC
TRBD2,TRBV20-1,-,TRBJ2-1,CSARTTSGLNEQFF,TGCAGTGCTAGAACGACTAGCGGGCTGAATGAGCAGTTCTTC
-,TRBV27,many,TRBJ2-3,CASSLKVSTDTQYF,TGTGCCAGCAGTTTAAAGGTTAGCACAGATACGCAGTATTTT
-,TRBV20-1,many,TRBJ2-7,CSASPAGDTLPRVQPIDYEQYF,TGCAGTGCTAGTCCAGCGGGTGACACCCTTCCCAGGGTCCAACCAATAGACTACGAGCAGTACTTC
-,TRBV6-2/TRBV6-3,few,TRBJ1-2,CASSYPGSPKGYTF,TGTGCCAGCAGTTACCCTGGCAGCCCAAAGGGCTACACCTTC
-,TRBV20-1,many,TRBJ2-3,CSAGGRGTDTQYF,TGCAGTGCGGGGGGGCGCGGCACAGATACGCAGTATTTT
-,TRBV6-6,-,TRBJ1-1,CASSYSYGNTEAFF,TGTGCCAGCAGTTACTCGTACGGGAACACTGAAGCTTTCTTT
-,TRBV5-1,many,TRBJ1-5,CASSLEGNNQPQHF,TGCGCCAGCAGCTTGGAAGGGAACAATCAGCCCCAGCATTTT
-,TRBV19,few,TRBJ2-7,CASSPRQGLYEQYF,TGTGCCAGTAGTCCCAGACAGGGACTCTACGAGCAGTACTTC
-,TRBV6-2/TRBV6-3,-,TRBJ1-2,CASTNYGYTF,TGTGCCAGCACTAACTATGGCTACACCTTC
TRBD1,TRBV18,many,TRBJ1-2,CASSPGQGAFNYGYTF,TGTGCCAGCTCACCGGGACAGGGAGCCTTTAACTATGGCTACACCTTC
-,TRBV6-2/TRBV6-3,many,TRBJ1-1,CASSYSLGITEAFF,TGTGCCAGCAGTTACTCGTTGGGGATCACTGAAGCTTTCTTT
-,TRBV18,many,TRBJ1-2,CASSSNRDGYTF,TGTGCCAGCTCATCTAACAGGGATGGCTACACCTTC
-,TRBV4-2,many,TRBJ2-2,CASSQGLESGELFF,TGTGCCAGCAGCCAAGGTTTAGAGTCCGGGGAGCTGTTTTTT
-,TRBV28,many,TRBJ2-7,CASSWEFYEQYF,TGTGCCAGCAGTTGGGAGTTCTACGAGCAGTACTTC
TRBD1,TRBV24-1,many,TRBJ2-3,CATSDLPGTGTDTQYF,TGTGCCACCAGTGACCTACCGGGGACAGGTACAGATACGCAGTATTTT
-,TRBV9,many,TRBJ2-7,CASSVDVGGEQYF,TGTGCCAGCAGCGTAGATGTTGGAGGCGAGCAGTACTTC
-,TRBV27,many,TRBJ2-1,CASSLSRDNEQFF,TGTGCCAGCAGTTTATCTAGGGATAATGAGCAGTTCTTC
-,TRBV12-5,few,TRBJ1-5,CASGSSPPSLYSNQPQHF,TGTGCTAGTGGTTCAAGCCCCCCTTCCCTTTATAGCAATCAGCCCCAGCATTTT
-,TRBV6-1,many,TRBJ2-2,CASRGPGGQPNTGELFF,TGTGCCAGCAGGGGTCCGGGGGGACAGCCCAACACCGGGGAGCTGTTTTTT
-,TRBV19,many,TRBJ2-3,CASSISDGTDTQYF,TGTGCCAGTAGCATATCGGACGGCACAGATACGCAGTATTTT
TRBD2,TRBV10-3,many,TRBJ2-5,CAIKGTSGEETQYF,TGTGCCATCAAAGGGACTAGCGGGGAAGAGACCCAGTACTTC
TRBD1,TRBV5-5,-,TRBJ2-2,CAGRQGNTGEPFF,TGTGCCGGACGACAGGGCAACACCGGGGAGCCGTTTTTT
-,TRBV12-3/TRBV12-4,many,TRBJ1-6,CASRSYNSPLHF,TGTGCCAGCCGCTCCTATAATTCACCCCTCCACTTT
TRBD2,TRBV13,many,TRBJ2-1,CASSLSGLAGYNEQFF,TGTGCCAGCAGCTTATCGGGACTAGCGGGCTACAATGAGCAGTTCTTC
-,TRBV4-3,few,TRBJ2-1,CASSRGSNGWNEQFF,TGCGCCAGCAGCCGGGGGTCAAACGGTTGGAATGAGCAGTTCTTC
-,TRBV24-1,many,TRBJ1-2,CATSDETNYGYTF,TGTGCCACCAGTGACGAAACTAACTATGGCTACACCTTC
-,TRBV11-2,-,TRBJ1-6,CASSIKTGWASPLHF,TGTGCCAGCAGCATCAAGACAGGCTGGGCTTCACCCCTCCACTTT
-,TRBV6-2/TRBV6-3,-,TRBJ1-2,CASSYSRTGRGYTF,TGTGCCAGCAGTTACTCGAGGACTGGGCGGGGCTACACCTTC
TRBD2,TRBV6-4,-,TRBJ2-1,CASSEAGGRYNEQFF,TGTGCCAGCAGTGAAGCGGGAGGGCGCTACAATGAGCAGTTCTTC
TRBD2,TRBV20-1,many,TRBJ2-1,CSAVNLLAGEDNEQFF,TGCAGTGCTGTTAACTTACTAGCGGGAGAGGATAATGAGCAGTTCTTC
-,TRBV5-8,few,TRBJ2-7,CASFDRTLSYEQYF,TGTGCCAGCTTCGACAGGACCCTCTCCTACGAGCAGTACTTC
TRBD2,TRBV7-2,-,TRBJ2-2,CASSLGRGGGNTGELFF,TGTGCCAGCAGCTTAGGTCGGGGGGGCGGAAACACCGGGGAGCTGTTTTTT
TRBD2,TRBV5-6,-,TRBJ2-7,CASSPALPSGTRYEQYF,TGTGCCAGCAGCCCGGCCCTGCCTAGCGGGACCCGGTACGAGCAGTACTTC
TRBD1,TRBV24-1,-,TRBJ2-2,CATSDRQGGNTGELFF,TGTGCCACCAGTGATCGACAGGGGGGGAACACCGGGGAGCTGTTTTTT
-,TRBV27,few,TRBJ1-5,CASSLKQNQPQHF,TGTGCCAGCAGTTTAAAGCAGAATCAGCCCCAGCATTTT
-,TRBV2,many,TRBJ1-4,CASSEDGEKLFF,TGTGCCAGCAGTGAAGACGGTGAAAAACTGTTTTTT
-,TRBV12-3/TRBV12-4,-,TRBJ1-3,CATTAGTSGNTIYF,TGTGCCACCACCGCGGGTACCTCTGGAAACACCATATATTTT
-,TRBV30,-,TRBJ2-7,CAWSVAGKTYEQYF,TGTGCCTGGAGTGTCGCAGGGAAAACCTACGAGCAGTACTTC
TRBD2,TRBV10-2,many,TRBJ2-1,CASRIGTSGNEQFF,TGCGCCAGCAGGATCGGGACTAGCGGTAATGAGCAGTTCTTC
-,TRBV18,-,TRBJ2-1,CASSPPRGLSLVLNEQFF,TGTGCCAGCTCACCACCCCGGGGACTCTCCTTGGTCCTTAATGAGCAGTTCTTC
-,TRBV12-3/TRBV12-4,many,TRBJ2-3,CASSLTADTQYF,TGTGCCAGCAGCCTTACCGCCGATACGCAGTATTTT
TRBD2,TRBV25-1,-,TRBJ2-2,CASSGPSTSGANTGELFF,TGTGCCAGCAGTGGTCCCTCGACTAGCGGGGCGAACACCGGGGAGCTGTTTTTT
-,TRBV6-1,few,TRBJ1-6,CASSVQDNSPLHF,TGTGCCAGCAGTGTACAGGATAATTCACCCCTCCACTTT
TRBD2,TRBV5-1,many,TRBJ2-7,CASSLTSGRAYEQYF,TGCGCCAGCAGCTTGACTAGCGGGCGTGCCTACGAGCAGTACTTC
-,TRBV4-3,few,TRBJ1-4,CASSQDRTTNEKLFF,TGCGCCAGCAGCCAAGATAGGACAACTAATGAAAAACTGTTTTTT
-,TRBV5-1,many,TRBJ2-1,CASSLTSGFEQFF,TGCGCCAGCAGCTTGACTTCCGGGTTTGAGCAGTTCTTC